Presented here are 32 T cell receptor beta chains from one specimen sequenced in a study of response to subunit inactivated influenza vaccine (dated by TCRdb to the late 2010s). The library was produced with RT-PCR. The reads were generated on an Illumina HiSeq 2500. Through fastp at Q25 and MiXCR, TCRdb rebuilt clones from the public reads, retaining in-frame beta chains. Every entry covers one CDR3 protein and lists the most common genes and DNA from its rows. The sample yields 300,000 to 350,000 distinct CDR3 sequences; 22% were counted once. The leading ten clones occupy 9% to 12% of the sample. The sequencing here drew on PBMCs from blood, taken roughly 20 months after vaccination. These TCRs come from a man between 50 and 69 years old who received an inactivated influenza vaccine. Donor details come from another sample of the same person, matched by shared clones.

The chain carries TRBV4-3 and TRBJ2-3, with D perhaps matching TRBD2 (6 bases). This CDR3 has 14 residues. The germline V gene encodes CDR1 LGHNA and CDR2 YSLEER. V lost 4 bases and J lost 0, with 8 bases in between. CDR3 DNA: TGCGCCAGCAGCCCCGGGACTAGCACAGATACGCAGTATTTT. Amino acid sequence: CASSPGTSTDTQYF.

The gene calls are TRBV5-1 and TRBJ2-2; D is ambiguous. The germline V gene has CDR1 SGHRS and CDR2 YFSETQ. The CDR3 loop spans 16 amino acids. Trimming shortened V by 0 bases and J by 0 bases, and 9 bases separated the two germline ends. The CDR3 DNA reads TGCGCCAGCAGCTTGGAGGGATTCGCGAACACCGGGGAGCTGTTTTTT. Residues: CASSLEGFANTGELFF.

In DNA form, the CDR3 reads TGTGCCAGCAGACCAACCCGGGACAACGCCTACGAGCAGTACTTC. Translated, it gives CASRPTRDNAYEQYF. V gene TRBV7-8 combines with J gene TRBJ2-7; a weak D match, TRBD1 (6 bases). Trimming took 6 bases from V and 2 from J, leaving 17 bases between them. CDR1 and CDR2 from the germline V gene are SGHVS and FQNEAQ. The CDR3 spans 15 residues.

V is TRBV12-3 or TRBV12-4 and J is TRBJ2-1, with D hard to call. The CDR3 contains 12 residues. Trimming pared 2 bases from V and 7 bases from J, leaving 6 bases between. The CDR3 loop is CASSLQLNEQFF. The CDR3 nucleotides are TGTGCCAGCAGTTTACAGCTAAATGAGCAGTTCTTC.

This sequence joins TRBV29-1 and TRBJ2-7, with D perhaps matching TRBD1 or TRBD2 (5 bases each). V shed 6 bases and J shed 0 bases, with 15 bases lying between them. The germline gives CDR1 SQVTM, CDR2 ANQGSEA. CDR3 length: 14 amino acids. CDR3 amino acids: CSVIPGTGSYEQYF. DNA for the CDR3: TGCAGCGTAATTCCCGGGACCGGCTCCTACGAGCAGTACTTC.

In its sample, this clonotype was seen a few times. The rearrangement uses TRBV20-1 and TRBJ2-3; D possibly uses TRBD1 or TRBD2 (5 bases each). CDR3 size: 12 residues. Germline-derived CDR1 and CDR2 are DFQATT and SNEGSKA (reference sequence). V was pared by 5 bases and J by 4 bases, with 10 bases between. In nucleotides, the CDR3 is TGCAGTGCTCCCGGGACCTCAGATACGCAGTATTTT. The encoded protein is CSAPGTSDTQYF.

The chain couples TRBV10-3 to TRBJ1-5, with D uncertain. Germline V CDR1 and CDR2: ENHRY, SYGVKD. The CDR3 covers 14 residues. Trimming removed 0 bases at V and 5 bases at J, with 8 bases between. The CDR3: CAISESRDDQPQHF. The CDR3 coding sequence is TGTGCCATCAGTGAGTCCCGAGACGATCAGCCCCAGCATTTT.

This clonotype was observed a handful of times. The rearrangement joins TRBV4-1 to TRBJ2-5; the D is unclear. The CDR3 covers 14 residues. Germline V gene lookup returns CDR1 MGHRA and CDR2 YSYEKL. V dropped 4 bases and J dropped 4 bases, with 13 bases sitting between them. CDR3 in amino acids: CASSPAAVRETQYF. The CDR3 DNA reads TGCGCCAGCAGCCCTGCGGCAGTGCGAGAGACCCAGTACTTC.

Concerning this clonotype itself: Germline and junction disagree at one end, which may indicate a read error. The V gene is TRBV15, the J gene TRBJ2-1, with a possible D match to TRBD1 (6 bases). Germline V CDR1 and CDR2: LNHNV, YYDKDF (reference sequence). The CDR3 loop spans 14 amino acids. CDR3 in DNA: TGTGCCACCGGCAGAGATCAAGGGGGCAATGAGCAGTTCTTC. Translating gives CATGRDQGGNEQFF.

This chain joins TRBV4-3 and TRBJ2-5; 7 bases map to TRBD2. V trimming: 1 base; J trimming: 2 bases; junction bases outside the gene matches: 4. Per the germline V gene, CDR1 is LGHNA and CDR2 is YSLEER. This CDR3 contains 15 residues. This CDR3 reads CASSQAVAGQETQYF. DNA for the CDR3: TGCGCCAGCAGCCAAGCTGTAGCGGGTCAAGAGACCCAGTACTTC.

This chain links TRBV10-3 with TRBJ1-5; the D is unclear. V dropped 6 bases and J dropped 0 bases, with 6 bases sitting between them. This CDR3 spans 13 amino acids. Per the germline V gene, CDR1 is ENHRY and CDR2 is SYGVKD. In DNA form, the CDR3 reads TGTGCCATCAGGGACGATAGCAATCAGCCCCAGCATTTT. This gives the protein CAIRDDSNQPQHF.

This sequence joins TRBV12-3 or TRBV12-4 and TRBJ2-6, with 7 bases fitting TRBD1. The V and J ends lost 3 bases and 8 bases, in that order; junction bases with no gene match: 4. The CDR3 covers 14 residues. The CDR3: CASSFDRVTNVLTF. The DNA for the CDR3 is TGTGCCAGCAGTTTCGACAGGGTCACCAACGTCCTGACTTTC.

This clonotype was counted at least ten times. The rearrangement links TRBV6-5 to TRBJ1-4; 10 positions match TRBD1. V shed 4 bases, J shed 7 bases, and the junction held 3 bases outside the gene matches. This CDR3 region has 14 residues. Per germline, CDR1 MNHEY and CDR2 SVGAGI. DNA of the CDR3: TGTGCCAGCAGTTTGGACAGGGGGTTTGAAAAACTGTTTTTT. Translated: CASSLDRGFEKLFF.

The sample holds a few counts of this clonotype. The V and J genes are TRBV12-3 or TRBV12-4 and TRBJ1-1; possible D gene TRBD1, 5 bases. V was shortened by 5 bases and J by 0 bases, with 10 bases between the two germline ends. The length of the CDR3 is 14 residues. Written as DNA, the CDR3 is TGTGCCAGCAGTATAGGACACATGAACACTGAAGCTTTCTTT. Translating gives CASSIGHMNTEAFF.

The chain has TRBV20-1 and TRBJ2-3, with D perhaps matching TRBD1 or TRBD2 (5 bases each). The length of the CDR3 is 12 residues. Trimming took 5 bases from V and 14 from J, leaving 20 bases between them. In germline, CDR1 is DFQATT, CDR2 SNEGSKA (reference sequence). CDR3 nucleotide sequence: TGCAGTGCTGGGGACCGGGACCCCCAGCGGTATTTT. It specifies CSAGDRDPQRYF.

The chain joins TRBV3-1 to TRBJ1-2; no definite D call. CDR3 length: 16 amino acids. Germline V lookup: CDR1 LGHDT, CDR2 YNNKEL (reference sequence). Trimming pared 2 bases from V and 1 base from J, leaving 14 bases between. CDR3 protein: CASSQLFRANNYGYTF. In nucleotides, the CDR3 is TGTGCCAGCAGCCAATTATTTCGAGCGAATAACTATGGCTACACCTTC.

This clonotype has only a few counts. The chain carries TRBV10-3 and TRBJ1-5; the match to TRBD1 covers 7 bases. V was clipped by 8 bases and J by 5 bases; unmatched bases: 6. This CDR3 region has 13 residues. Germline V gene sequence: CDR1 ENHRY, CDR2 SYGVKD. As DNA, the CDR3 is TGTGCCATCGGGGGACAGTGGGATCAGCCCCAGCATTTT. Its translation: CAIGGQWDQPQHF.

This clonotype was found a few times. The V call is TRBV7-2, the J call TRBJ2-7, with D perhaps TRBD2 (5 bases). V was clipped by 0 bases and J by 3 bases, with 9 bases between them. CDR1 and CDR2 (germline): SGHTA, FQGNSA. This CDR3 has 14 amino acids. The CDR3 coding sequence is TGTGCCAGCAGCTTAGCGCTAGCCAGCTACGAGCAGTACTTC. This gives the protein CASSLALASYEQYF. Together with reference TRBV7-2 and TRBJ2-7, the CDR3 gives the full variable domain: GAGVSQSPSNKVTEKGKDVELRCDPISGHTALYWYRQSLGQGLEFLIYFQGNSAPDKSGLPSDRFSAERTGGSVSTLTIQRTQQEDSAVYLCASSLALASYEQYFGPGTRLTVT.

The genes are TRBV6-2 or TRBV6-3 and TRBJ2-4; TRBD1 aligns across 9 bases. The CDR3 runs to 16 residues. After removal of 2 bases from V and 0 bases from J, the junction contained 2 bases not matched to a gene. Germline CDR1 reads MNHEY; CDR2 reads SVGEGT. The CDR3 spells CASSYGTGSAKNIQYF. The CDR3 bases are TGTGCCAGCAGTTACGGGACAGGGTCAGCCAAAAACATTCAGTACTTC.

The CDR3 region is CASSGDVRPRGKLFF. In nucleotides, the CDR3 is TGCGCCAGCAGCGGTGACGTGAGACCGAGGGGAAAACTGTTTTTT. This chain joins TRBV5-1 and TRBJ1-4; a weak D match, TRBD1 (5 bases). In germline, CDR1 is SGHRS, CDR2 YFSETQ. The CDR3 sequence is 15 residues long. V was cut by 4 bases and J by 10 bases, with 20 bases left in between. Full variable domain (missing parts from reference TRBV5-1 and TRBJ1-4): KAGVTQTPRYLIKTRGQQVTLSCSPISGHRSVSWYQQTPGQGLQFLFEYFSETQRNKGNFPGRFSGRQFSNSRSEMNVSTLELGDSALYLCASSGDVRPRGKLFFGSGTQLSVL.

This clonotype appeared once. The J gene is TRBJ1-1, the V gene TRBV20-1; D may be TRBD1 (5 bases). Germline CDR1 is DFQATT and CDR2 is SNEGSKA (reference sequence). The CDR3 has 13 amino acids. V lost 3 bases and J lost 5, with 13 bases in between. CDR3 in DNA: TGCAGTGCTAGCGGCAGGGCGGGGACTGAAGCTTTCTTT. It specifies CSASGRAGTEAFF.

This clonotype showed up just a few times. The junction shows a germline mismatch at one end, possibly a read error. The chain joins TRBV12-3 or TRBV12-4 to TRBJ1-2; D might be TRBD1 (5 bases). This CDR3 region has 15 residues. This CDR3 reads CASSLNGAQRYGNTF. The CDR3 DNA is TGTGCCAGCAGTTTAAATGGGGCACAACGCTATGGCAACACCTTC.

This clonotype was observed many times. The V call is TRBV12-3 or TRBV12-4, the J call TRBJ1-1; D is ambiguous. V was cut by 2 bases and J by 5 bases, with 9 bases left in between. This CDR3 spans 13 amino acids. The DNA for the CDR3 is TGTGCCAGCAGTTTATTCGCGGGAACTGAAGCTTTCTTT. Its protein is CASSLFAGTEAFF.

The table lists this clonotype with a few counts. This rearrangement joins TRBV4-3 to TRBJ2-4; no clear D. The germline CDR1 and CDR2 sequences are LGHNA and YSLEER. V lost 1 base to trimming and J lost 1 base, with 5 bases between them. This CDR3 comprises 14 residues. CDR3 region: CASSQGTAKNIQYF. DNA of the CDR3: TGCGCCAGCAGCCAAGGGACCGCCAAAAACATTCAGTACTTC.

This chain links TRBV7-2 with TRBJ2-7, with 10 bases aligning to TRBD1. V lost 4 bases, J lost 0 bases, and 3 bases stayed unmatched. CDR1 and CDR2 from the germline V gene are SGHTA and FQGNSA. The CDR3 runs to 15 residues. CDR3 sequence reads: CASSSDRGASYEQYF. For the CDR3, the DNA is TGTGCCAGCAGCTCGGACAGGGGGGCCTCCTACGAGCAGTACTTC.

This clonotype showed up just a few times. The J gene is TRBJ1-1, the V gene TRBV28; D is unresolved. The germline V and J ends were trimmed by 7 bases and 0 bases, with 9 bases remaining between them. Germline assignment: CDR1 MDHEN and CDR2 SYDVKM. This CDR3 comprises 13 residues. The CDR3 nucleotides are TGTGCCAGCACTGTGTCCCTGAACACTGAAGCTTTCTTT. This encodes CASTVSLNTEAFF.

The chain carries TRBV6-1 and TRBJ1-5; TRBD1 matches at 12 bases. From germline, CDR1 is MNHNS and CDR2 SASEGT. V lost 2 bases to trimming and J lost 7 bases; unmatched junction nucleotides: 15. This CDR3 comprises 19 residues. CDR3 protein: CASSEYLGWGTGGEQPQHF. CDR3 coding DNA: TGTGCCAGCAGTGAATACCTCGGGTGGGGGACAGGGGGCGAACAGCCCCAGCATTTT.

This clonotype has a count of ten or more. V gene TRBV10-3 combines with J gene TRBJ1-4, with D unresolved. CDR1 and CDR2 (germline): ENHRY, SYGVKD. With 3 bases removed from V and 7 bases from J, the gap between germline ends came to 6 bases. CDR3 length: 12 amino acids. CDR3 DNA sequence: TGTGCCATCAGTGATCCCCCTGAAAAACTGTTTTTT. As protein: CAISDPPEKLFF.

This clonotype turned up a few times. The rearrangement uses TRBV3-1 and TRBJ2-6; TRBD2 matches 14 bases. Trimming removed 2 bases from V and 1 base from J; junction bases left unmatched: 1. Germline loops: CDR1 LGHDT, CDR2 YNNKEL (reference sequence). CDR3 size: 18 residues. For the CDR3, the DNA is TGTGCCAGCAGCCAAAGACTAGCGGGGGGGTCTGGGGCCAACGTCCTGACTTTC. Its protein product is CASSQRLAGGSGANVLTF.

This clonotype came up many times. Sequence at one end of the junction differs from germline and may be a read error. This chain connects TRBV5-1 to TRBJ1-5, with 10 bases fitting TRBD1. Germline V gene data show CDR1 as SGHRS and CDR2 as YFSETQ. This CDR3 is built from 14 residues. The CDR3 loop reads CASSSGQGNQPQHF. CDR3 in DNA: TGTGCCAGCAGTTCGGGACAGGGGAATCAGCCCCAGCATTTT.

This clonotype has at least ten counts. The chain employs TRBV10-3 and TRBJ2-7; D gene uncertain. The CDR3 runs to 15 residues. V lost 0 bases and J 2 bases, leaving 11 bases between the germline ends. The germline gives CDR1 ENHRY, CDR2 SYGVKD. The CDR3 loop reads CAISESVRITYEQYF. In DNA, the CDR3 is TGTGCCATCAGTGAGTCGGTGAGGATAACCTACGAGCAGTACTTC.

This chain connects TRBV12-3 or TRBV12-4 to TRBJ2-5, with D tentatively TRBD2 (5 bases). CDR3 size: 14 residues. V lost 3 bases and J lost 2, with 10 bases in between. The CDR3 loop reads CASSFGVAQETQYF. The CDR3 coding sequence is TGTGCCAGCAGTTTTGGGGTAGCGCAAGAGACCCAGTACTTC.